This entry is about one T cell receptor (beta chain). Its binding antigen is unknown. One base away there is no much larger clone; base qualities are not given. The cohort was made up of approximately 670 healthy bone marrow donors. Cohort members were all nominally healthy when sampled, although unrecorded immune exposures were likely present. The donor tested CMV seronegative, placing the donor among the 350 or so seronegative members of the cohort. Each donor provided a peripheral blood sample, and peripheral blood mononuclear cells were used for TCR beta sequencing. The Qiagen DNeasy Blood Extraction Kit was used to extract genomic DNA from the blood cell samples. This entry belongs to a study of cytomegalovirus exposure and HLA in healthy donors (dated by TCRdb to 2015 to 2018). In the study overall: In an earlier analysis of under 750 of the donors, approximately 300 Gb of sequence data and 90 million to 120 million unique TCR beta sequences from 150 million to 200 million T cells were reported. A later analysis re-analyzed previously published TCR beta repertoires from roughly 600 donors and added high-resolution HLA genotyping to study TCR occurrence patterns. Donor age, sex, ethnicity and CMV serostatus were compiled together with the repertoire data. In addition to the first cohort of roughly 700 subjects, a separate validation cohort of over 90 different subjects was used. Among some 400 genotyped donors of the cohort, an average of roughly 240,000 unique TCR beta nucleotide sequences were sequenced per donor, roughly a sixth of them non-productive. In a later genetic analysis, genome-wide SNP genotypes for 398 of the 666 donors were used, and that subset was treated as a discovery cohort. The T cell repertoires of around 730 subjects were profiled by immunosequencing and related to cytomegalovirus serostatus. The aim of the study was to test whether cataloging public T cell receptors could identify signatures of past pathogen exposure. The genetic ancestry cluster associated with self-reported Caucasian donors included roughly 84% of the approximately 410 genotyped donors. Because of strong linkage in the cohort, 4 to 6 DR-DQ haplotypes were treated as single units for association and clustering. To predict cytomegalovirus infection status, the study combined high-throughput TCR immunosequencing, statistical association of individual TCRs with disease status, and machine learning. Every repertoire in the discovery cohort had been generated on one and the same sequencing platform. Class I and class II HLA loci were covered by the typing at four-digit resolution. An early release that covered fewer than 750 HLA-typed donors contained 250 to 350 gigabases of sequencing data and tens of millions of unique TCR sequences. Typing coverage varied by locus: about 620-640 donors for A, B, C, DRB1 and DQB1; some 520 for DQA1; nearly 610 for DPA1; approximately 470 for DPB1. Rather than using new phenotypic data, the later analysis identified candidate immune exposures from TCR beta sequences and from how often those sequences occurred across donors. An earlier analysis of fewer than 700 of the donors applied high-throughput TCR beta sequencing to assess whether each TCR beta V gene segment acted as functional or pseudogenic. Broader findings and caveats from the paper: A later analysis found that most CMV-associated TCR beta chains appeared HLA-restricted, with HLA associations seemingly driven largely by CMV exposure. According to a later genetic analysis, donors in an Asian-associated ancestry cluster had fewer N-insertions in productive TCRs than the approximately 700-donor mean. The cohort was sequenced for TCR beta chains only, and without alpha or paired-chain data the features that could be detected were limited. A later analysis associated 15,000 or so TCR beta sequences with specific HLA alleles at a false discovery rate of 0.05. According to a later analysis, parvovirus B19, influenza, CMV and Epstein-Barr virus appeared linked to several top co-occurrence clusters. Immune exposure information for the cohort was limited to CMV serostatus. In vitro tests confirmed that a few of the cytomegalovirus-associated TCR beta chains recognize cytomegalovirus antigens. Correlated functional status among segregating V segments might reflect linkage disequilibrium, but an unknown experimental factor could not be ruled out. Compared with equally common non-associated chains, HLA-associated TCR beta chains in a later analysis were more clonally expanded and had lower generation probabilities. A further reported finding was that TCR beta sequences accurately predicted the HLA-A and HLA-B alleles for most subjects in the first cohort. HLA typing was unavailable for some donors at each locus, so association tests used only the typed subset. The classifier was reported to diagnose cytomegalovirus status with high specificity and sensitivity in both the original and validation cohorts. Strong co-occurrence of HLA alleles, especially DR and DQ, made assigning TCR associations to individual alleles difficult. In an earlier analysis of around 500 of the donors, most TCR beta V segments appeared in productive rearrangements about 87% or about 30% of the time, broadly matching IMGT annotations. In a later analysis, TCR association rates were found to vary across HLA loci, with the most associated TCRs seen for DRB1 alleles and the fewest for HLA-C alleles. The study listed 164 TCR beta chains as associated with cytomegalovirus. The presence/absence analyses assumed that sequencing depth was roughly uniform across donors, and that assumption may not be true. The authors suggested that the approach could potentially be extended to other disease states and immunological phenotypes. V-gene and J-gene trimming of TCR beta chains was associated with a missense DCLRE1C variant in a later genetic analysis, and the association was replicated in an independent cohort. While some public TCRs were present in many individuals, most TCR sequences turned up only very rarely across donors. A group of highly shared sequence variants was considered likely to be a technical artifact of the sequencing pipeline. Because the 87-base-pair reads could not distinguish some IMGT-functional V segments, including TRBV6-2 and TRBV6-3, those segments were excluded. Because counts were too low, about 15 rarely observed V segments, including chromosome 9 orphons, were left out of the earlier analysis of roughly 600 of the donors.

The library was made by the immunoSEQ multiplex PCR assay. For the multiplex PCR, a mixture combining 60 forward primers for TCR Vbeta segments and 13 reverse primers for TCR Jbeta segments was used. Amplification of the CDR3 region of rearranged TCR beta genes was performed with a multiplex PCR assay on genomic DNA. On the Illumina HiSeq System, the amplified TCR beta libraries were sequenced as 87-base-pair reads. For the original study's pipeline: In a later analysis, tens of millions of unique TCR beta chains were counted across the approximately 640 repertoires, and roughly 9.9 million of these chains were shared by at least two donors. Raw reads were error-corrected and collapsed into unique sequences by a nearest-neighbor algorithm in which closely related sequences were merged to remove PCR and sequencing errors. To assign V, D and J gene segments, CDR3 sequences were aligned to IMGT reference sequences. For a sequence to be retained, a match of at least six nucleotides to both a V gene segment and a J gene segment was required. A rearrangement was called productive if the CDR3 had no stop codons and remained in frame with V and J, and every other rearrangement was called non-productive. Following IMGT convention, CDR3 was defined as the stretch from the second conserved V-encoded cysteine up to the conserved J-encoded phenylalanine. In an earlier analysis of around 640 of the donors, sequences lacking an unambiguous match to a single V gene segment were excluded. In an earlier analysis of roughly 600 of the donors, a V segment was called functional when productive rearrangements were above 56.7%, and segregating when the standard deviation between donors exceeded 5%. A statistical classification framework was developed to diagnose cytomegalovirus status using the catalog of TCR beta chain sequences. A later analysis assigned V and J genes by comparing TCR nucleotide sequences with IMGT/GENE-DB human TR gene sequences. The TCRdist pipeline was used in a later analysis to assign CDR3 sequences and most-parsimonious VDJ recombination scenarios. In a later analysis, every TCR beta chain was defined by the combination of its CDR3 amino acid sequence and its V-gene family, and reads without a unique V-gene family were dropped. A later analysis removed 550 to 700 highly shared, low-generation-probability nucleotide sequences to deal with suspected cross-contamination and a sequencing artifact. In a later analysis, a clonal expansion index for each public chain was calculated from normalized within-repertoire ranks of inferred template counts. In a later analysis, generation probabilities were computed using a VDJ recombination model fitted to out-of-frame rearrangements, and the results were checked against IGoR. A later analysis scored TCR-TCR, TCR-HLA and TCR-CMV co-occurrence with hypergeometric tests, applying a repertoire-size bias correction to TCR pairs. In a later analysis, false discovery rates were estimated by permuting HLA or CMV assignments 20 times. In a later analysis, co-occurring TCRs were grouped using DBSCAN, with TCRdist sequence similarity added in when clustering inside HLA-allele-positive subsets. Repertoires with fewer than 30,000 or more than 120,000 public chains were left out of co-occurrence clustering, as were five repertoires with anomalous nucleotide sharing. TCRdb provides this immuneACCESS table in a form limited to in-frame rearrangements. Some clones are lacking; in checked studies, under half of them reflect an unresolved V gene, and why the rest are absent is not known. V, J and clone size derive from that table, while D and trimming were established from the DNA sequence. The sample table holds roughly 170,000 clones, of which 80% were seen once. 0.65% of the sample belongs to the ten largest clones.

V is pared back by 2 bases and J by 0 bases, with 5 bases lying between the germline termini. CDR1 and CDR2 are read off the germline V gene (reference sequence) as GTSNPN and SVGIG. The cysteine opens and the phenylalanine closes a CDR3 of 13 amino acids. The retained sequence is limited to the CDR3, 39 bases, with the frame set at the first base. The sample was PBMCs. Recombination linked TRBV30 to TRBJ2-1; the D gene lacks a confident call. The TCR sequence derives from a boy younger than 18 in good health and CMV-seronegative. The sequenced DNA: TGTGCCTGGAGTTTCGGCTCCTACAATGAGCAGTTCTTC. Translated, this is CAWSFGSYNEQFF.